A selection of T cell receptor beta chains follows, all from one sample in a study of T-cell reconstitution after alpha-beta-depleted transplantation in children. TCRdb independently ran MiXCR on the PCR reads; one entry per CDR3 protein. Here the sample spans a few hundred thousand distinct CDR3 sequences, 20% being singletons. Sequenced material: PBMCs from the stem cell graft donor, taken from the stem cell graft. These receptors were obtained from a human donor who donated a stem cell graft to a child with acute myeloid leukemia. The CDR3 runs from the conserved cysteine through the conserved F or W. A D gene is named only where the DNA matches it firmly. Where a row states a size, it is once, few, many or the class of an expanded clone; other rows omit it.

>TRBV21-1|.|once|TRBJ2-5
TGTGCCAGCAGCTTCGACATAACCCGTTCGGAGACCCAGTACTTC
CASSFDITRSETQYF
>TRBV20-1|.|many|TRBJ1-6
TGCAGTGCTGTTGACGCCCTCGGCAATTCACCCCTCCACTTT
CSAVDALGNSPLHF
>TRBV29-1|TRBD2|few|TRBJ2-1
TGCAGCGCCGCAGGCGGGAGGCCTAGCTCCTACAATGAGCAGTTCTTC
CSAAGGRPSSYNEQFF
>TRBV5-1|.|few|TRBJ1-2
TGCGCCAGCGCCGAAGGGTCGAGGTACTATGGCTACACCTTC
CASAEGSRYYGYTF
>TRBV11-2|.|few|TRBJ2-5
TGTGCCAGCAGCTTAGCATGGGGAGAGACCCAGTACTTC
CASSLAWGETQYF
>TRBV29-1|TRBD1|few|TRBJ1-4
TGCAGCGTAGGACAGGGCCCTCAGGAGGAAAAACTGTTTTTT
CSVGQGPQEEKLFF
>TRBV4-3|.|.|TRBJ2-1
TGCGCCAGCAGCCAAGACTCGAGAAGCTCCTACAATGAGCAGTTCTTC
CASSQDSRSSYNEQFF
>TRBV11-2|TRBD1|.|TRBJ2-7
TGTGCCAGCAGCCGCGACAGGGCGATCTACGAGCAGTACTTC
CASSRDRAIYEQYF
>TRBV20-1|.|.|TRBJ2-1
TGCAGTGCTAGATGGGTCGGGGCCTACAATGAGCAGTTCTTC
CSARWVGAYNEQFF
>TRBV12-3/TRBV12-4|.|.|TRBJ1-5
TGTGCCAGCAGCTCTGGACCGACAGCGCCCCAGCATTTT
CASSSGPTAPQHF
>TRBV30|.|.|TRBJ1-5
TGTGCCTGGAGTGTAGACACAGGCCATCAGCCCCAGCATTTT
CAWSVDTGHQPQHF
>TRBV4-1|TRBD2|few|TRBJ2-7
TGCGCCAGCAGCCAAGATACACTAGCGGGATCCTACGAGCAGTACTTC
CASSQDTLAGSYEQYF
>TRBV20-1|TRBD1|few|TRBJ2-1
TGCAGTGCTAGAGATCTTGACTGGTACAGGGGGTCCAATGAGCAGTTCTTC
CSARDLDWYRGSNEQFF
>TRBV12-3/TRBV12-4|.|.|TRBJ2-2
TGTGCCAGCAGTCTCACAGGGATCACCGGGGAGCTGTTTTTT
CASSLTGITGELFF
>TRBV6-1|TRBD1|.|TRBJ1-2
TGTGCCAGCAGGACCCTGACAGGGGTGCGTGGCTACACCTTC
CASRTLTGVRGYTF
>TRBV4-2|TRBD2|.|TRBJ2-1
TGTGCCAGCGGACTAGACGACTACAATGAGCAGTTCTTC
CASGLDDYNEQFF
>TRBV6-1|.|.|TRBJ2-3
TGTGCCAGCAGCATGGGGGATAGCACAGATACGCAGTATTTT
CASSMGDSTDTQYF
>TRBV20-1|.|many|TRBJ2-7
TGCAGTACCGGGACTCCCTACGAGCAGTACTTC
CSTGTPYEQYF
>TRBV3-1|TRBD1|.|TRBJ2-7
TGTGCCAGCAGCCAAGCCGGGACAGGGGTTGAGGAGCAGTACTTC
CASSQAGTGVEEQYF
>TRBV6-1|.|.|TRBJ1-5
TGTGCCAGCAGTGAAACGACCCTCCCCCAGCATTTT
CASSETTLPQHF
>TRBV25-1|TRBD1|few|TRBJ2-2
TGTGCCAGCAGTGAATATTGGCCAGGGGGCACCGGGGAGCTGTTTTTT
CASSEYWPGGTGELFF
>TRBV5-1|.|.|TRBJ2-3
TGCGCCAGCAGCTTGGGCGGTAGCGGCAGCAGCGATACGCAGTATTTT
CASSLGGSGSSDTQYF
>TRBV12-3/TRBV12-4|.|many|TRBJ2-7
TGTGCCAGCAGTTACGGTGGGAGTAGCCCCTACGAGCAGTACTTC
CASSYGGSSPYEQYF
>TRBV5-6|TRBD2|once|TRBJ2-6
TGTGCCAGCAGCTTGGGACTAGCGCGCTCTGGGGCCAACGTCCTGACTTTC
CASSLGLARSGANVLTF
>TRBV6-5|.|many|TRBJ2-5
TGTGCCAGCAGTTACTCGGGTCGAGAGACCCAGTACTTC
CASSYSGRETQYF
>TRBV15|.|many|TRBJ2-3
TGTGCCACCAGCAGGCAAAGAGGGAGCACAGATACGCAGTATTTT
CATSRQRGSTDTQYF
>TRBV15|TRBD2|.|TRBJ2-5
TGTGCCACCAGCAGAGATTGGAGGGCTAGCGGGAGACAAGAGACCCAGTACTTC
CATSRDWRASGRQETQYF
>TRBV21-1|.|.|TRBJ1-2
TGTGCCCGAATAGGGGGTCTTACCCATGGCTACACCTTC
CARIGGLTHGYTF
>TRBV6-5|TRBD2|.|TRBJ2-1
TGTGCCAGCAGTTACCTGGCGGGAGGGGGCTACAATGAGCAGTTCTTC
CASSYLAGGGYNEQFF
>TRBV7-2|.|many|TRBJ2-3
TGTGCCAGCAGCTTGGACGGAACAGATACGCAGTATTTT
CASSLDGTDTQYF
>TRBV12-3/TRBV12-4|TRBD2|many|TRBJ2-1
TGTGCCAGCAGTTCGGGACTAGCGGGAAATGAGCAGTTCTTC
CASSSGLAGNEQFF
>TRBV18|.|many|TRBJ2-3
TGTGCCAGCTCACCACCGGGGGGACATCACACAGATACGCAGTATTTT
CASSPPGGHHTDTQYF
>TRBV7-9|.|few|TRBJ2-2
TGTGCCAGCAGCTTAGCCGAAACTAGCAGGACCGGGGAGCTGTTTTTT
CASSLAETSRTGELFF
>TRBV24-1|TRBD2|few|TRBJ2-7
TGTGCCACCAGTGTAAGCGGGAGGGCCTCCGAGCAGTACTTC
CATSVSGRASEQYF
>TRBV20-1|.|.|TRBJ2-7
TGCAGTGCTAGAGATCCCCAGGGCCCGAGCTCCTACGAGCAGTACTTC
CSARDPQGPSSYEQYF
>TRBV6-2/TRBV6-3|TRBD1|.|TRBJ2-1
TGTGCCAGCAGTTACTCGTGGGACAGGGGAAACAATGAGCAGTTCTTC
CASSYSWDRGNNEQFF
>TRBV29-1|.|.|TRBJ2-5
TGCAGCGTTGTGGGGCGCCTATTGAAAGAGACCCAGTACTTC
CSVVGRLLKETQYF
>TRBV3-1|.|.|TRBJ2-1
TGTGCCAGCAGCCAACCTCCAGGATTGAAGAATGAGCAGTTCTTC
CASSQPPGLKNEQFF
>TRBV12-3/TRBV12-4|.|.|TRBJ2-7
TGTGCCAGCAGTTTATTCGGCGAGCAGTACTTC
CASSLFGEQYF
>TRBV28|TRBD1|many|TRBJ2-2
TGTGCCAGCAGTTCCGGACAGGGGACCACCGGGGAGCTGTTTTTT
CASSSGQGTTGELFF
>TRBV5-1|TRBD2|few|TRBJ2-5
TGCGCCAGCAGCTTAATCCTGACTAGCGGGAGTTGGGAGACCCAGTACTTC
CASSLILTSGSWETQYF
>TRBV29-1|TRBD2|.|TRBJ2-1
TGCAGCGTTGACAGGCTAGCGGCCTACAATGAGCAGTTCTTC
CSVDRLAAYNEQFF
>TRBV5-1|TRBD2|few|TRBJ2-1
TGCGCCAGCAGACTGACTAGCGGGATTAATGAGCAGTTCTTC
CASRLTSGINEQFF
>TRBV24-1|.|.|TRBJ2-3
TGTGCCACCAGCCGGGACTCCATCACAGATACGCAGTATTTT
CATSRDSITDTQYF
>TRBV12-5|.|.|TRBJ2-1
TGTGCTAGTGGTTCGAGGACCTCCTACAATGAGCAGTTCTTC
CASGSRTSYNEQFF
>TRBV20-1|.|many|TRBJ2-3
TGCAGTGCTAGCCATGCAGATACGCAGTATTTT
CSASHADTQYF
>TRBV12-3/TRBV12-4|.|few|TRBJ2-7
TGTGCCAGCACAGAGGACACTCCCTACGAGCAGTACTTC
CASTEDTPYEQYF
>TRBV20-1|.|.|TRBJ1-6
TGCAGTGCTAGGGGGGGGTCTAGCTCACCCCTCCACTTT
CSARGGSSSPLHF
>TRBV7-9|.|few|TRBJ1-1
TGTGCCAGCAGCTACCAGGACGGGACTGAAGCTTTCTTT
CASSYQDGTEAFF
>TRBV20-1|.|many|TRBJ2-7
TGCAGTGCTAGAGATTCCCGGGACTCCTACGAGCAGTACTTC
CSARDSRDSYEQYF
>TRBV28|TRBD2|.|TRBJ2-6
TGTGCCAGCAGGGGACTAGCGGGAGTCTCGGGGGCCAACGTCCTGACTTTC
CASRGLAGVSGANVLTF
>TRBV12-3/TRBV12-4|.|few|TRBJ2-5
TGTGCCAGCAGTTTCCCGGCGACACTCAACCAAGAGACCCAGTACTTC
CASSFPATLNQETQYF
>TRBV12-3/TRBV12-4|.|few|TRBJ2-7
TGTGCCAGCCGCGGAGGGCGATCCTACGAGCAGTACTTC
CASRGGRSYEQYF